This T cell receptor beta chain emerged from a study of cytotoxic CD8 clonotypes in ibrutinib-treated CLL. Some clones are missing from TCRdb's copy, which holds only in-frame ones; the method was immunoSEQ multiplex PCR. The profile shows around 310,000 clones, about 80% of them singletons. V dropped 6 bases and J dropped 0 bases, with 8 bases sitting between them. Germline CDR1 reads MGHDK; CDR2 reads SYGVNS. The CDR3 sequence is 14 residues long. This clone was counted a single time. What it binds is not known. Whole-study findings and limits: Clonality measured at baseline exceeded age-matched healthy donors, tracking circulating CD8+ T-cell counts.

The sequence came from a human donor with chronic lymphocytic leukemia. The input for sequencing was PBMCs, taken before ibrutinib treatment. The chain couples TRBV25-1 to TRBJ1-4; D uncertain. As DNA, the CDR3 is TGTGCCAGCAGAGATGAAACAACTAATGAAAAACTGTTTTTT. Its protein product is CASRDETTNEKLFF.